A single sample gave rise to the 23 T cell receptor beta chains below, sequenced in a study of blood T cell repertoires in COVID-19. Only in-frame clones appear in the TCRdb table, and some are missing; sequencing was by immunoSEQ multiplex PCR. Of almost 50,000 clones listed, 79% are singletons. Material: peripheral blood. The receptors come from a man aged 65 to 79 with acute or convalescent COVID-19.

The chain uses TRBV15 and TRBJ1-4, with 9 bases matching TRBD1. The CDR3 sequence is 16 residues long. Germline V gives CDR1 LNHNV, CDR2 YYDKDF (reference sequence). The V and J ends lost 3 bases and 7 bases, in that order; junction bases with no gene match: 9. CDR3 in DNA: TGTGCCACCAGCAGGCTGGGGACAGGGATGGGTGAAAAACTGTTTTTT. Protein: CATSRLGTGMGEKLFF.

The chain has TRBV2 and TRBJ1-6; TRBD1 agrees at 8 bases. The V gene end was trimmed by 5 bases and the J gene end by 10 bases; junction bases not matched to a gene: 16. The CDR3 is 17 residues long. Germline CDR1 is SNHLY and CDR2 is FYNNEI. The CDR3 spells CASSTPEDRAPGSPLHF. The CDR3 DNA follows: TGTGCCAGCAGTACCCCCGAGGACAGGGCGCCGGGGTCACCCCTCCACTTT.

This clone occurred a few times. The chain joins TRBV7-2 to TRBJ1-1, with D perhaps matching TRBD1 (6 bases). The CDR3 is 14 residues long. Germline CDR1 is SGHTA and CDR2 is FQGNSA. V was clipped by 1 base and J by 0 bases, with 6 bases between them. CDR3 region: CASSLGDMNTEAFF. CDR3 sequence (DNA): TGTGCCAGCAGCTTAGGGGACATGAACACTGAAGCTTTCTTT. The full variable domain, with the rest looked up from reference TRBV7-2 and TRBJ1-1, is GAGVSQSPSNKVTEKGKDVELRCDPISGHTALYWYRQSLGQGLEFLIYFQGNSAPDKSGLPSDRFSAERTGGSVSTLTIQRTQQEDSAVYLCASSLGDMNTEAFFGQGTRLTVV.

Judged by abundance, this clone is medium-sized. CDR3 amino acids: CAWSARGRPDSPLHF. The DNA for the CDR3 is TGTGCCTGGAGTGCCAGGGGCCGGCCGGATTCACCCCTCCACTTT. V and J are TRBV30 and TRBJ1-6; TRBD1 is a possible D gene (6 bases). The CDR3 covers 15 residues. Germline lookup yields CDR1 GTSNPN and CDR2 SVGIG (reference sequence). V lost 1 base and J lost 8, with 15 bases in between.

The rearrangement uses TRBV7-3 and TRBJ2-2; a possible D gene is TRBD2 (6 bases). The germline V and J ends were trimmed by 2 bases and 0 bases, with 10 bases remaining between them. There are 16 residues in the CDR3. Germline V gene data show CDR1 as SGHTA and CDR2 as FQGTGA. CDR3 bases: TGTGCCAGCAGCTTAGGAGGGAACGCGAACACCGGGGAGCTGTTTTTT. Amino acid sequence: CASSLGGNANTGELFF.

The V and J genes are TRBV7-9 and TRBJ2-3; no clear D gene. Trimming shortened V by 3 bases and J by 3 bases, and 10 bases separated the two germline ends. The CDR3 covers 14 residues. CDR1 is SEHNR and CDR2 is FQNEAQ in the germline V gene (reference sequence). As DNA, the CDR3 is TGTGCCAGCAGCTTTTACTCAGGAACAGATACGCAGTATTTT. It is translated as CASSFYSGTDTQYF.

V and J are TRBV4-3 and TRBJ1-5, with D maybe TRBD1 (5 bases). Trimming pared 0 bases from V and 6 bases from J, leaving 12 bases between. Germline V gene data show CDR1 as LGHNA and CDR2 as YSLEER. CDR3 length: 15 residues. The CDR3 is CASSQDHGGTQPQHF. The DNA for the CDR3 is TGCGCCAGCAGCCAAGATCACGGGGGAACTCAGCCCCAGCATTTT.

The gene calls are TRBV11-3 and TRBJ2-7; D possibly corresponds to TRBD1 (5 bases). CDR1 is SGHNT and CDR2 is YENEEA in the germline V gene. The CDR3 length is 13 residues. Trimming removed 2 bases from V and 6 bases from J, with 11 bases in between. The CDR3 reads CASSLPAGFEQYF. In nucleotides, the CDR3 is TGTGCCAGCAGCTTACCCGCAGGGTTCGAGCAGTACTTC.

V usage is TRBV5-1 and J usage is TRBJ1-1, with D possibly being TRBD1 (5 bases). V lost 0 bases to trimming and J lost 0 bases, with 12 bases between them. The germline V gene encodes CDR1 SGHRS and CDR2 YFSETQ. This CDR3 is built from 16 residues. CDR3 DNA: TGCGCCAGCAGCTTGGGCCCCGGGACTTTGAACACTGAAGCTTTCTTT. As protein: CASSLGPGTLNTEAFF.

There are a few counts of this clone. This chain uses TRBV7-8 with TRBJ2-3, with a tentative D call TRBD2 (7 bases). The CDR3 contains 15 residues. The V end was cut by 7 bases, the J end by 6 bases, with 20 bases between. Germline lookup yields CDR1 SGHVS and CDR2 FQNEAQ. The CDR3 nucleotides are TGTGCCAGCACCGATACCACGGGGGGCAGGGATACGCAGTATTTT. Protein sequence: CASTDTTGGRDTQYF.

The V and J genes are TRBV11-2 and TRBJ2-3; TRBD1 aligns across 7 bases. CDR3 size: 14 residues. The ends lost 2 bases at V and 4 bases at J; junction bases unmatched: 3. The V gene's germline CDR1 is SGHAT and CDR2 FQNNGV. The chain's CDR3 is CASSLMGQPDTQYF. The CDR3 region has the DNA TGTGCCAGCAGCTTAATGGGACAGCCAGATACGCAGTATTTT.

The chain carries TRBV27 and TRBJ2-2; D is ambiguous. Germline CDR1 and CDR2: MNHEY and SMNVEV (reference sequence). The CDR3 has 15 amino acids. Trimming removed 4 bases at V and 0 bases at J, with 9 bases between. As DNA, the CDR3 is TGTGCCAGCAGTTCGCGGATCCCGAACACCGGGGAGCTGTTTTTT. Its translation: CASSSRIPNTGELFF.

The gene calls are TRBV6-4 and TRBJ1-1; a weak D match, TRBD1 (5 bases). This CDR3 comprises 14 residues. Trimming took 6 bases from V and 1 from J, leaving 12 bases between them. CDR1 is MRHNA and CDR2 is SNTAGT in the germline V gene. The DNA of the CDR3 is TGTGCCAGCAGCCAAGACAGCAGGAACACTGAAGCTTTCTTT. This sequence encodes CASSQDSRNTEAFF.

The chain combines TRBV18 with TRBJ1-1, with TRBD1 as a possible D gene (5 bases). Germline V CDR1 and CDR2: KGHSH, LQKENI. V was trimmed by 0 bases and J by 3 bases, leaving 11 bases between them. The CDR3 has 15 amino acids. The CDR3 DNA is TGTGCCAGCTCACCACCCCAGGGTGGTGACACTGAAGCTTTCTTT. Protein: CASSPPQGGDTEAFF.

The chain recombines TRBV11-3 with TRBJ2-7; 12 nucleotides align to TRBD2. The CDR3 runs 15 residues. Unmatched junction bases numbered 3, after V lost 4 bases and J lost 2 bases. Germline assignment: CDR1 SGHNT and CDR2 YENEEA. The CDR3 spells CASSSGTSGPYEQYF. The DNA for the CDR3 is TGTGCCAGCAGCTCCGGGACTAGCGGGCCCTACGAGCAGTACTTC.

The count of this clone is one. The chain links TRBV6-5 to TRBJ1-2; D gene ambiguous. The CDR3 length is 15 residues. Germline CDR1 and CDR2: MNHEY and SVGAGI. V dropped 2 bases and J dropped 4 bases, with 14 bases sitting between them. This CDR3 reads CASSYGGSFGYGYTF. CDR3 DNA: TGTGCCAGCAGTTACGGCGGCAGCTTCGGCTATGGCTACACCTTC.

V usage is TRBV6-1 and J usage is TRBJ2-5; 10 bases are a match to TRBD2. The V and J ends lost 2 bases and 4 bases, in that order; junction bases with no gene match: 10. The CDR3 loop spans 17 amino acids. Germline values: CDR1 MNHNS, CDR2 SASEGT. The CDR3 region has the DNA TGTGCCAGCAGTGAAACCCGCCCCAGCGGGAGGGGAGAGACCCAGTACTTC. Amino acid sequence: CASSETRPSGRGETQYF.

This clone was recorded a few times. The J gene is TRBJ1-5, the V gene TRBV6-2 or TRBV6-3; D unresolved. CDR1 is MNHEY and CDR2 is SVGEGT in the germline V gene. Trimming left V 8 bases short and J 3 bases short, with 17 bases between. The CDR3 spans 15 residues. CDR3 in DNA: TGTGCCAGCCTTTACTCAGACAAATCCAATCAGCCCCAGCATTTT. Translating gives CASLYSDKSNQPQHF.

This chain uses TRBV9 with TRBJ2-1; D is perhaps TRBD1 (5 bases). Germline values: CDR1 SGDLS, CDR2 YYNGEE. The CDR3 is 16 residues long. Trimming removed 0 bases at V and 4 bases at J, with 14 bases between. CDR3 bases: TGTGCCAGCAGCGTAGAGGGGAATGGTCCTTACAATGAGCAGTTCTTC. It translates to CASSVEGNGPYNEQFF.

V is TRBV5-4 and J is TRBJ2-1; 15 nucleotides match TRBD2. The V and J ends lost 9 bases and 7 bases, in that order; junction bases with no gene match: 5. Looked up from germline, CDR1 is SGHNT and CDR2 is YYREEE (reference sequence). The CDR3 sequence is 14 residues long. The chain's CDR3 is CATRTSGGANEQFF. The CDR3 DNA reads as TGTGCCACCCGGACTAGCGGGGGGGCGAATGAGCAGTTCTTC.

This clone was recorded only once. CDR3 in amino acids: CASKRQGLGANVLTF. DNA for the CDR3: TGTGCCAGCAAAAGACAGGGCTTGGGGGCCAACGTCCTGACTTTC. The chain is built from TRBV27 and TRBJ2-6; 7 positions agree with TRBD1. The germline CDR1 and CDR2 sequences are MNHEY and SMNVEV (reference sequence). This CDR3 is built from 15 residues. V shed 7 bases and J 4 bases; nucleotides not matched to a gene: 7.

The chain carries TRBV28 and TRBJ2-1; a weak D match, TRBD2 (5 bases). The CDR3 loop spans 13 amino acids. The V gene lost 6 bases and the J gene lost 6 bases, with 12 bases spanning the gap. Germline-derived CDR1 and CDR2 are MDHEN and SYDVKM. The CDR3 nucleotides are TGTGCCAGCAGACTAGACGCAGTCAATGAGCAGTTCTTC. This gives the protein CASRLDAVNEQFF.

The V gene is TRBV10-3, the J gene TRBJ1-3; D may be TRBD1 (5 bases). The CDR3 sequence is 15 residues long. In germline, CDR1 is ENHRY, CDR2 SYGVKD. V was trimmed by 3 bases and J by 0 bases, leaving 9 bases between them. CDR3 nucleotide sequence: TGTGCCATCAGTGAAGGGGAACTCTCTGGAAACACCATATATTTT. Its protein product is CAISEGELSGNTIYF.